These 20 T cell receptor beta chains originate from one sample sequenced in a study of early T cells in non-severe SARS-CoV-2 infection. TCRdb used MiXCR to reprocess the 5' RACE reads, holding one entry per CDR3 protein. The table shows under 85,000 distinct CDR3 sequences, with 13% to 15% occurring only once. This material consisted of whole blood, taken at baseline. Receptors originate from an adult who was a healthcare worker with PCR-confirmed SARS-CoV-2 infection or an uninfected control (not recorded which).

J is TRBJ2-1 and V is TRBV7-8; tentative D call: TRBD1 (6 bases). V shed 5 bases and J shed 0 bases, with 14 bases lying between them. This CDR3 spans 16 amino acids. Germline loops: CDR1 SGHVS, CDR2 FQNEAQ. The CDR3 here is CASSPGTTSSYNEQFF. The CDR3 DNA sequence: TGTGCCAGCAGCCCTGGGACAACTAGCTCCTACAATGAGCAGTTCTTC. The complete variable domain, with remaining parts taken from reference TRBV7-8 and TRBJ2-1, reads GAGVSQSPRYKVAKRGQDVALRCDPISGHVSLFWYQQALGQGPEFLTYFQNEAQLDKSGLPSDRFFAERPEGSVSTLKIQRTQQEDSAVYLCASSPGTTSSYNEQFFGPGTRLTVL.

The chain recombines TRBV28 with TRBJ2-7; 10 bases match TRBD2. V shed 6 bases, J shed 0 bases, and the junction held 8 bases outside the gene matches. CDR1 and CDR2 from the germline V gene are MDHEN and SYDVKM. The CDR3 spans 16 residues. CDR3 region: CASSAYGTSDSYEQYF. The CDR3 DNA sequence: TGTGCCAGCAGCGCCTATGGGACTAGCGACTCCTACGAGCAGTACTTC.

There are a few counts of this clonotype. V gene TRBV5-1 combines with J gene TRBJ2-1; TRBD2 matches at 10 bases. V lost 4 bases to trimming and J lost 8 bases; unmatched junction nucleotides: 12. This CDR3 is 16 amino acids long. CDR1 is SGHRS and CDR2 is YFSETQ in the germline V gene. CDR3 DNA sequence: TGCGCCAGCAGCCCCCAGGGACTAGCGCCATCGGATGAGCAGTTCTTC. Amino acids: CASSPQGLAPSDEQFF.

This clonotype was observed a few times. This chain connects TRBV29-1 to TRBJ2-1; D gene ambiguous. V was clipped by 3 bases and J by 5 bases, with 11 bases between them. CDR3 size: 13 residues. Germline loops: CDR1 SQVTM, CDR2 ANQGSEA. CDR3 region: CSVEWSVDNEQFF. CDR3 nucleotide sequence: TGCAGCGTTGAGTGGAGTGTTGACAATGAGCAGTTCTTC.

This clonotype was detected many times. The J gene is TRBJ2-5, the V gene TRBV5-1; the D gene is possibly TRBD2 (5 bases). The CDR3 extends over 16 amino acids. V lost 4 bases to trimming and J lost 3 bases, with 19 bases between them. CDR1 and CDR2 from the germline V gene are SGHRS and YFSETQ. The CDR3 DNA reads TGCGCCAGCAGCCCCCTAACGACTATCTTTAAAGAGACCCAGTACTTC. Translating it yields CASSPLTTIFKETQYF.

This clonotype was picked up a small number of times. The chain has TRBV7-2 and TRBJ2-1; 10 bases fit TRBD2. Germline CDR1 reads SGHTA; CDR2 reads FQGNSA. The CDR3 covers 18 residues. J gave up 7 bases and V 4 bases, and 16 bases lay outside the gene matches. The CDR3 region has the DNA TGTGCCAGCAGCTCCCGGACCCTAGCGGGAGCTCGAGGGAATGAGCAGTTCTTC. It yields the protein CASSSRTLAGARGNEQFF.

V usage is TRBV29-1 and J usage is TRBJ2-1; TRBD2 aligns across 11 bases. Trimming at V came to 7 bases and at J to 2 bases, leaving 10 bases not matched to a gene. CDR1 and CDR2 (germline): SQVTM, ANQGSEA. The CDR3 is 16 amino acids. Here the CDR3 DNA reads TGCAGCGCCATACTAGCGGGAGCGAACACCTACAATGAGCAGTTCTTC. It yields the protein CSAILAGANTYNEQFF.

This clonotype has more than one count but fewer than ten. The rearrangement links TRBV20-1 to TRBJ2-1; TRBD1 matches 12 bases. Germline loops: CDR1 DFQATT, CDR2 SNEGSKA (reference sequence). There are 14 residues in the CDR3. The V gene end was trimmed by 4 bases and the J gene end by 8 bases; junction bases not matched to a gene: 6. Here the CDR3 reads CSATGTGGWDEQFF. The CDR3 DNA reads TGCAGTGCTACCGGGACAGGGGGCTGGGATGAGCAGTTCTTC.

V is TRBV6-4 and J is TRBJ2-2, with D hard to call. This CDR3 contains 13 residues. Trimming took 4 bases from V and 7 from J, leaving 10 bases between them. Germline V gene lookup returns CDR1 MRHNA and CDR2 SNTAGT. The CDR3 spells CASSATERGELFF. DNA for the CDR3: TGTGCCAGCAGTGCCACAGAACGCGGGGAGCTGTTTTTT.

This clonotype was seen ten or more times. The chain employs TRBV7-6 and TRBJ2-3, with 9 bases fitting TRBD2. This CDR3 is 16 amino acids long. Germline CDR1 SGHVS, CDR2 FNYEAQ. The V and J ends lost 5 bases and 2 bases, in that order; junction bases with no gene match: 8. In DNA form, the CDR3 reads TGTGCCAGCAGCAAAGCTCTAGCGGGATCCACAGATACGCAGTATTTT. Protein product: CASSKALAGSTDTQYF.

This clonotype has only a few counts. The chain carries TRBV11-2 and TRBJ2-7; D gene ambiguous. V was shortened by 5 bases and J by 3 bases, with 17 bases between the two germline ends. The CDR3 totals 15 residues. Germline V CDR1 and CDR2: SGHAT, FQNNGV. In DNA form, the CDR3 reads TGTGCCAGCAGCGAAACCCTGGACGGATACTACGAGCAGTACTTC. This encodes CASSETLDGYYEQYF.

This clonotype was observed a few times. V gene TRBV3-1 combines with J gene TRBJ2-1; D not resolved. V was clipped by 3 bases and J by 8 bases, with 8 bases between them. This CDR3 is built from 12 residues. Germline values: CDR1 LGHDT, CDR2 YNNKEL (reference sequence). The CDR3 protein is CASSQVRHEQFF. CDR3 coding DNA: TGTGCCAGCAGCCAGGTTAGACATGAGCAGTTCTTC.

This clonotype appeared a few times. The V and J genes are TRBV15 and TRBJ2-2; no definite D call. The V gene lost 4 bases and the J gene lost 0 bases, with 6 bases spanning the gap. The CDR3 runs to 14 residues. Germline lookup yields CDR1 LNHNV and CDR2 YYDKDF (reference sequence). CDR3 nucleotide sequence: TGTGCCACCAGCACCGACACGAACACCGGGGAGCTGTTTTTT. It yields the protein CATSTDTNTGELFF.

This clonotype came up many times. The chain uses TRBV9 and TRBJ2-1; TRBD2 agrees at 11 bases. This CDR3 has 18 amino acids. Germline V gene sequence: CDR1 SGDLS, CDR2 YYNGEE. The trim removed 4 bases at V and 9 bases at J, leaving 18 bases unmatched. The CDR3 here is CASSPISTSGSIGSEQFF. CDR3 DNA: TGTGCCAGCAGCCCCATTAGTACTAGCGGGAGCATTGGGAGTGAGCAGTTCTTC. Full variable domain (outside the CDR3, taken from reference TRBV9 and TRBJ2-1): DSGVTQTPKHLITATGQRVTLRCSPRSGDLSVYWYQQSLDQGLQFLIQYYNGEERAKGNILERFSAQQFPDLHSELNLSSLELGDSALYFCASSPISTSGSIGSEQFFGPGTRLTVL.

V usage is TRBV21-1 and J usage is TRBJ2-7; the D call of TRBD1 is as the table states it, not checked on the DNA. TRBV21-1 is a documented pseudogene. The CDR3 is 15 amino acids. The CDR3 protein is CASSRGDRDLYEQYF. The DNA of the CDR3 is TGTGCCAGCAGCAGAGGGGACAGGGATCTTTACGAGCAGTACTTC.

This clonotype was found many times. The V call is TRBV6-5, the J call TRBJ2-1; D unclear. Germline values: CDR1 MNHEY, CDR2 SVGAGI. The ends were cut back, 0 bases at V and 6 bases at J, with 12 bases in the middle. The CDR3 spans 15 residues. The CDR3 spells CASSYSVQEVNEQFF. The CDR3 region has the DNA TGTGCCAGCAGTTACTCGGTGCAAGAGGTCAATGAGCAGTTCTTC.

V gene TRBV29-1 combines with J gene TRBJ2-2, with 7 nucleotides matching TRBD2. The V segment lost 5 bases and the J segment 7 bases; nucleotides outside the gene matches: 7. Germline V gene lookup returns CDR1 SQVTM and CDR2 ANQGSEA. This CDR3 comprises 13 residues. The CDR3, as DNA: TGCAGCGTTTCACGGGGGGAGCACGGGGAGCTGTTTTTT. It encodes CSVSRGEHGELFF.

V usage is TRBV5-1 and J usage is TRBJ2-7; weak D call: TRBD1 (6 bases). V lost 0 bases and J 9 bases, leaving 10 bases between the germline ends. CDR1 and CDR2 from the germline V gene are SGHRS and YFSETQ. The CDR3 has 12 residues. CDR3: CASSLDRASQYF. The CDR3 DNA reads as TGCGCCAGCAGCTTGGACAGGGCTTCGCAGTACTTC.

This clonotype was seen repeatedly, ten times or more. The chain employs TRBV7-6 and TRBJ2-1; 7 bases line up with TRBD2. V dropped 4 bases and J dropped 10; count of bases not matched to a gene: 7. Germline V gives CDR1 SGHVS, CDR2 FNYEAQ. CDR3 length equals 13 residues. CDR3 DNA: TGTGCCAGCAGCTCCCGTCTGCGGGAGGAGCAGTTCTTC. Translating it yields CASSSRLREEQFF. Complete variable domain (other parts from reference TRBV7-6 and TRBJ2-1): GAGVSQSPRYKVTKRGQDVALRCDPISGHVSLYWYRQALGQGPEFLTYFNYEAQQDKSGLPNDRFSAERPEGSISTLTIQRTEQRDSAMYRCASSSRLREEQFFGPGTRLTVL.

This clonotype appeared many times. The chain couples TRBV19 to TRBJ2-7; D may match TRBD1 or TRBD2 (5 bases each). This CDR3 spans 12 amino acids. Germline CDR1 reads LNHDA; CDR2 reads SQIVND (reference sequence). Deletions cut 5 bases from V and 3 bases from J, with 8 bases between. The CDR3 loop is CASSWDGYEQYF. CDR3 bases: TGTGCCAGTAGTTGGGACGGCTACGAGCAGTACTTC.